Listed here are 30 T cell receptor beta chains from one sample, sequenced in a study (dated by TCRdb to the early 2010s). Instrument used: Illumina Genome Analyzer IIx. TCRdb redid the processing of the public reads, applying fastp at Q25 and MiXCR, and retained in-frame beta chains. Identical CDR3 protein sequences are pooled into one entry, listed with their most common genes and DNA. The sample table records about 16,000 distinct CDR3 sequences; approximately 34% of these occur just once. In total, the top ten clones hold 15% to 20% of the sample. The sequenced sample consisted of blood. The receptor source for this set is a human donor.

In its sample, this clonotype was seen many times. J is TRBJ2-5 and V is TRBV30; no definite D call. Per the germline V gene, CDR1 is GTSNPN and CDR2 is SVGIG (reference sequence). The CDR3 spans 11 residues. V lost 2 bases to trimming and J lost 5 bases, with 6 bases between them. The CDR3 loop reads CAWSMHETQYF. CDR3 DNA: TGTGCCTGGAGTATGCACGAGACCCAGTACTTC.

A note on this clonotype: A read error may be the cause here, since a much bigger clone is one base away. The rearrangement uses TRBV20-1 and TRBJ2-7, with 12 nucleotides matching TRBD1. The CDR3 consists of 15 residues. V trimming: 6 bases; J trimming: 7 bases; junction bases outside the gene matches: 13. The V gene's germline CDR1 is DFQATT and CDR2 SNEGSKA (reference sequence). The CDR3 spells CSAQIRGTGGNEQYF. The DNA of the CDR3 is TGCAGTGCCCAGATACGCGGGACAGGGGGCAATGAGCAGTACTTC.

This clonotype is categorized as medium-sized. This chain joins TRBV7-3 and TRBJ1-1; D uncertain. Trimming cost V 3 bases and J 1 base, with 12 bases left between them. In germline, CDR1 is SGHTA, CDR2 FQGTGA. The CDR3 runs 15 residues. CDR3 bases: TGTGCCAGCAGCTTGCTTCTCCTGGGGAACACTGAAGCTTTCTTT. Translated: CASSLLLLGNTEAFF.

This clonotype came up many times. The chain combines TRBV28 with TRBJ2-7, with a tentative D call TRBD1 (6 bases). Germline CDR1 and CDR2: MDHEN and SYDVKM. The CDR3 is 13 residues long. V was clipped by 5 bases and J by 5 bases, with 13 bases between them. The CDR3 reads CASSRAGAHEQYF. CDR3 DNA: TGTGCCAGCAGTCGCGCAGGGGCGCACGAGCAGTACTTC.

This clonotype was found once. This may come from a read error, since a much larger clone is one base off. V gene TRBV4-2 combines with J gene TRBJ1-5; D remains ambiguous. Looked up from germline, CDR1 is LGHNA and CDR2 is YNFKEQ. This CDR3 comprises 15 residues. CDR3 DNA sequence: TGTGCCAGCAGCCAAGATTGGAGGCAGACTCAGCCCCGGCATTTT. This sequence encodes CASSQDWRQTQPRHF.

This rearrangement joins TRBV29-1 to TRBJ2-4; D gene uncertain. Germline CDR1 and CDR2: SQVTM and ANQGSEA. CDR3 length: 10 amino acids. Trimming took 7 bases from V and 7 from J, leaving 8 bases between them. The CDR3 sequence: CSATRNIQYF. For the CDR3, the DNA is TGCAGCGCAACCCGGAACATTCAGTACTTC.

In this sample, this clonotype turned up many times. The chain couples TRBV6-6 to TRBJ1-1; D is unresolved. V lost 8 bases and J lost 2, with 9 bases in between. Germline V gene sequence: CDR1 MNHNY, CDR2 SVGAGI (reference sequence). The length of the CDR3 is 12 residues. The CDR3 bases are TGTGCCAGCGGTCAGCCAAACACTGAAGCTTTCTTT. Residues: CASGQPNTEAFF.

This clonotype is medium-sized by share. The chain carries TRBV29-1 and TRBJ2-5, with D unclear. From germline, CDR1 is SQVTM and CDR2 ANQGSEA. With 0 bases removed from V and 5 bases from J, the gap between germline ends came to 7 bases. The CDR3 extends over 12 amino acids. In DNA form, the CDR3 reads TGCAGCGTTGAAGACCAGCCTGAGACCCAGTACTTC. Translated, it gives CSVEDQPETQYF.

In this sample, this clonotype turned up many times. The chain couples TRBV30 to TRBJ1-2; tentative D call: TRBD1 (5 bases). The germline CDR1 and CDR2 sequences are GTSNPN and SVGIG (reference sequence). Trimming pared 0 bases from V and 2 bases from J, leaving 7 bases between. CDR3 length: 13 residues. The CDR3 DNA reads as TGTGCCTGGAGTGTGTGGGGCAACTATGGCTACACCTTC. Amino acid sequence: CAWSVWGNYGYTF.

This clonotype was seen a few times. This rearrangement joins TRBV6-2 or TRBV6-3 to TRBJ1-1; 7 bases match TRBD1. CDR3 length: 18 amino acids. With 2 bases clipped from V and 0 bases from J, the junction kept 12 bases outside the gene matches. Germline V gene sequence: CDR1 MNHEY, CDR2 SVGEGT. CDR3 in amino acids: CASSYDEGAPHMNTEAFF. The DNA for the CDR3 is TGTGCCAGCAGTTACGACGAGGGGGCTCCTCACATGAACACTGAAGCTTTCTTT.

In its sample, this clonotype ranks as medium-sized. The genes are TRBV29-1 and TRBJ2-3, with D possibly being TRBD2 (6 bases). Germline assignment: CDR1 SQVTM and CDR2 ANQGSEA. V was pared by 3 bases and J by 2 bases, with 6 bases between. This CDR3 comprises 12 residues. The DNA of the CDR3 is TGCAGCGTTGAGCGGGACACAGATACGCAGTATTTT. Translation gives CSVERDTDTQYF.

J is TRBJ1-5 and V is TRBV6-1; 8 positions agree with TRBD1. With V trimmed by 3 bases and J by 11 bases, 6 bases remained unmatched. The CDR3 has 13 residues. CDR1 and CDR2 from the germline V gene are MNHNS and SASEGT. Here the CDR3 DNA reads TGTGCCAGCAGTGACAGGGGGCTGAAGACCCAGCATTTT. It translates to CASSDRGLKTQHF.

This clonotype was counted ten times or more. V gene TRBV29-1 combines with J gene TRBJ2-3; a possible D gene is TRBD2 (5 bases). V lost 6 bases, J lost 1 base, and 14 bases lay in between. This CDR3 spans 14 amino acids. From germline, CDR1 is SQVTM and CDR2 ANQGSEA. CDR3 sequence (DNA): TGCAGCGTCGCAACTAGTCTCCGCACAGATACGCAGTATTTT. Translation: CSVATSLRTDTQYF.

This clonotype was observed a few times. The chain uses TRBV29-1 and TRBJ2-1; D is ambiguous. This CDR3 is 12 amino acids long. Germline V gene lookup returns CDR1 SQVTM and CDR2 ANQGSEA. V was trimmed by 5 bases and J by 1 base, leaving 6 bases between them. CDR3: CSVPTSYNEQFF. The CDR3 nucleotides are TGCAGCGTTCCGACTTCCTACAATGAGCAGTTCTTC.

This clonotype was recorded a few times. The chain has TRBV11-1 and TRBJ2-3; TRBD2 aligns across 13 bases. Trimming took 5 bases from V and 1 from J; bases not matched to a gene: 6. Germline-derived CDR1 and CDR2 are SGHAT and FQDESV (reference sequence). CDR3 length equals 17 residues. CDR3 DNA sequence: TGTGCCAGCAGCCCGACAGGGACTAGCGGGGGCACAGATACGCAGTATTTT. Translation gives CASSPTGTSGGTDTQYF. The variable domain in full, with the rest retrieved from reference TRBV11-1 and TRBJ2-3, is EAEVAQSPRYKITEKSQAVAFWCDPISGHATLYWYRQILGQGPELLVQFQDESVVDDSQLPKDRFSAERLKGVDSTLKIQPAELGDSAMYLCASSPTGTSGGTDTQYFGPGTRLTVL.

This clonotype was seen many times. This rearrangement joins TRBV7-8 to TRBJ1-2; a possible D gene is TRBD1 (6 bases). V gave up 3 bases and J gave up 4 bases, with 15 bases separating them. Per the germline V gene, CDR1 is SGHVS and CDR2 is FQNEAQ. The CDR3 has 15 residues. The CDR3 sequence is CASSLQGTSAYGYTF. The DNA for the CDR3 is TGTGCCAGCAGCTTGCAGGGGACAAGCGCCTATGGCTACACCTTC.

Concerning this clonotype itself: A clone one base away is much larger, so this may be a read error. This chain uses TRBV29-1 with TRBJ2-1; 7 bases line up with TRBD2. There are 13 residues in the CDR3. Germline V gene lookup returns CDR1 SQVTM and CDR2 ANQGSEA. The CDR3 DNA reads as TGCAGAGTTGCTGGGGGGACTACCAATGAGCAGTTCTTC. It codes for CRVAGGTTNEQFF.

By sample fraction, this clonotype is medium-sized. The chain uses TRBV4-2 and TRBJ1-1; no firm D call. The CDR3 is 15 residues long. CDR1 LGHNA and CDR2 YNFKEQ come from the germline V gene. V was cut by 0 bases and J by 1 base, with 9 bases left in between. Here the CDR3 reads CASSQESQENTEAFF. As DNA, the CDR3 is TGTGCCAGCAGCCAAGAATCTCAGGAGAACACTGAAGCTTTCTTT.

This clonotype was found many times. The genes are TRBV20-1 and TRBJ2-5; TRBD2 aligns across 14 bases. CDR3 length equals 15 residues. Germline trimming cut 5 bases from V and 5 bases from J; bases unmatched to any gene: 7. The V gene's germline CDR1 is DFQATT and CDR2 SNEGSKA (reference sequence). In nucleotides, the CDR3 is TGCAGTGCTGGTAGACTAGCGGGAGGGCCGGAGACCCAGTACTTC. Translating gives CSAGRLAGGPETQYF.

Within the sample, this clonotype is medium-sized. This chain links TRBV4-3 with TRBJ2-1, with D perhaps TRBD2 (5 bases). The CDR3 is made up of 15 amino acids. With 1 base removed from V and 3 bases from J, the gap between germline ends came to 10 bases. CDR1 is LGHNA, CDR2 YSLEER, per germline. CDR3 nucleotide sequence: TGCGCCAGCAGCCAAGGGTTGGACTTCTACAATGAGCAGTTCTTC. Its translation: CASSQGLDFYNEQFF.

This clonotype is labeled as medium-sized. The rearrangement joins TRBV4-3 to TRBJ1-5, with D perhaps matching TRBD1 (6 bases). The CDR3 loop spans 16 amino acids. V was cut by 7 bases and J by 5 bases, with 21 bases left in between. Germline CDR1 reads LGHNA; CDR2 reads YSLEER. The CDR3 coding sequence is TGCGCCAGCACGGAGACCTGGACAGATGGCGATCAGCCCCAGCATTTT. It encodes CASTETWTDGDQPQHF.

CDR3 protein: CASSQEGAEKLFF. The CDR3 DNA follows: TGCGCCAGCAGCCAAGAAGGGGCAGAAAAACTGTTTTTT. V gene TRBV4-3 combines with J gene TRBJ1-4; D may be TRBD1 (5 bases). CDR1 is LGHNA and CDR2 is YSLEER in the germline V gene. The length of the CDR3 is 13 residues. The ends were cut back, 0 bases at V and 8 bases at J, with 7 bases in the middle.

The chain is built from TRBV29-1 and TRBJ1-4; D may be TRBD1 (5 bases). The CDR3 runs 13 residues. Germline V lookup: CDR1 SQVTM, CDR2 ANQGSEA. Trimming cost V 1 base and J 5 bases, with 8 bases left between them. The CDR3 nucleotides read TGCAGCGTTGAAGGCGGGACGAATGAAAAACTGTTTTTT. It specifies CSVEGGTNEKLFF. The variable domain in full, with the rest retrieved from reference TRBV29-1 and TRBJ1-4, is SAVISQKPSRDICQRGTSLTIQCQVDSQVTMMFWYRQQPGQSLTLIATANQGSEATYESGFVIDKFPISRPNLTFSTLTVSNMSPEDSSIYLCSVEGGTNEKLFFGSGTQLSVL.

The chain couples TRBV18 to TRBJ1-5; possibly TRBD1 for D (5 bases). The germline V gene has CDR1 KGHSH and CDR2 LQKENI. The CDR3 runs to 13 residues. V was clipped by 2 bases and J by 6 bases, with 8 bases between them. The DNA for the CDR3 is TGTGCCAGCTCACCAACAGGAAGTCAGCCCCAGCATTTT. This sequence encodes CASSPTGSQPQHF.

This clonotype was counted only a few times. This chain connects TRBV20-1 to TRBJ2-3, with 7 bases aligning to TRBD2. V was pared by 5 bases and J by 6 bases, with 14 bases of the junction left unmatched. Germline assignment: CDR1 DFQATT and CDR2 SNEGSKA (reference sequence). The CDR3 spans 15 residues. CDR3 nucleotides: TGCAGTGCTTCCGGTGGGAGATGGGGAGGGGATACGCAGTATTTT. This sequence encodes CSASGGRWGGDTQYF.

This clonotype was recorded many times. This chain connects TRBV29-1 to TRBJ2-7; D uncertain. V was pared by 7 bases and J by 6 bases, with 10 bases between. The CDR3 loop spans 10 amino acids. Germline V gives CDR1 SQVTM, CDR2 ANQGSEA. The CDR3: CSGVSGEQYF. CDR3 DNA: TGCAGCGGGGTCTCCGGCGAGCAGTACTTC.

On this clonotype itself: Possible read error: a much larger clone is one base away. The chain uses TRBV20-1 and TRBJ2-1; 7 nucleotides line up with TRBD1. J lost 10 bases, V lost 2 bases, and 17 bases had no gene match. CDR1 and CDR2 (germline): DFQATT, SNEGSKA (reference sequence). CDR3 length equals 16 residues. CDR3 coding DNA: TGCAGTGCTAGACGGATCATCCAGGGGGTTGATTACGAGCAGTTCTTC. It yields the protein CSARRIIQGVDYEQFF.

This clonotype turned up a few times. CDR3 sequence reads: CASSQVQGHHGYTF. DNA of the CDR3: TGCGCCAGCAGCCAAGTCCAGGGGCACCATGGCTACACCTTC. V is TRBV4-3 and J is TRBJ1-2; D possibly corresponds to TRBD1 (6 bases). Between the trimmed V and J ends, which lost 1 base and 6 bases, there was a span of 12 bases. The CDR3 contains 14 residues. Germline-derived CDR1 and CDR2 are LGHNA and YSLEER.

The genes are TRBV30 and TRBJ1-1; maybe TRBD1 (5 bases). The germline V gene has CDR1 GTSNPN and CDR2 SVGIG (reference sequence). This CDR3 has 21 residues. V lost 1 base, J lost 5 bases, and 35 bases lay in between. The CDR3 bases are TGTGCCTGGAGTGATGGAGGGGCTGTTTTTGTACAAAGCTGTCCATCGACTGAAGCTTTCTTT. It yields the protein CAWSDGGAVFVQSCPSTEAFF.

This clonotype was recorded many times. The CDR3 is CSGGTGELFF. The CDR3 nucleotides are TGCAGCGGGGGCACCGGGGAGCTGTTTTTT. J is TRBJ2-2 and V is TRBV29-1; D not certain. Per germline, CDR1 SQVTM and CDR2 ANQGSEA. Between the trimmed V and J ends, which lost 7 bases and 4 bases, there was a span of 4 bases. This CDR3 spans 10 amino acids.